One sample yielded the 22 T cell receptor beta chains listed below, sequenced in a study of T cell responses to AZD1222 COVID-19 vaccine. Generated by immunoSEQ multiplex PCR, the TCRdb table keeps only in-frame clones and is missing some. Among 100,000 or so clones listed, approximately 91% were seen once. The input for sequencing was peripheral blood, taken on day 0 of AZD1222 vaccination. The origin of the receptors is an adult in good health.

The rearrangement links TRBV29-1 to TRBJ1-2; 9 positions agree with TRBD1. The germline V gene encodes CDR1 SQVTM and CDR2 ANQGSEA. The CDR3 runs 14 residues. Unmatched junction bases numbered 4, after V lost 4 bases and J lost 1 base. CDR3: CSVGRDRDNYGYTF. DNA for the CDR3: TGCAGCGTTGGAAGGGACAGGGATAACTATGGCTACACCTTC.

The chain carries TRBV6-5 and TRBJ1-6; D may be TRBD1 (5 bases). There are 15 residues in the CDR3. V was cut by 8 bases and J by 7 bases, with 18 bases left in between. Germline V gene sequence: CDR1 MNHEY, CDR2 SVGAGI. Here the CDR3 reads CASYGGRGGNSPLHF. CDR3 in DNA: TGTGCCAGCTACGGCGGGAGGGGTGGGAATTCACCCCTCCACTTT.

The J gene is TRBJ1-1, the V gene TRBV6-1; 7 bases are shared with TRBD1. CDR3 length: 19 residues. Germline assignment: CDR1 MNHNS and CDR2 SASEGT. V shed 4 bases, J shed 1 base, and the junction held 18 bases outside the gene matches. The chain's CDR3 is CASSVRRDRLRLGNTEAFF. DNA for the CDR3: TGTGCCAGCAGTGTCCGCCGGGACAGACTGAGGTTAGGGAACACTGAAGCTTTCTTT.

This clone was observed once. V usage is TRBV4-2 and J usage is TRBJ2-5, with TRBD2 as a possible D gene (7 bases). CDR3 length: 14 amino acids. V was cut by 1 base and J by 4 bases, with 10 bases left in between. Germline CDR1 is LGHNA and CDR2 is YNFKEQ. CDR3 sequence reads: CASSQVGGRETQYF. CDR3 DNA sequence: TGTGCCAGCAGCCAAGTCGGGGGGCGAGAGACCCAGTACTTC.

The chain couples TRBV27 to TRBJ2-7; D gene ambiguous. V lost 4 bases to trimming and J lost 2 bases, with 12 bases between them. Germline V gene data show CDR1 as MNHEY and CDR2 as SMNVEV (reference sequence). The CDR3 has 14 residues. CDR3 protein: CASSSINAAYEQYF. The CDR3 nucleotides are TGTGCCAGCAGTTCGATTAACGCTGCCTACGAGCAGTACTTC.

The CDR3, as DNA: TGTGCCAGCAGCTCGAATCTGGAAAACATTCAGTACTTC. Amino acids: CASSSNLENIQYF. The rearrangement joins TRBV11-3 to TRBJ2-4, with D uncertain. V was shortened by 4 bases and J by 5 bases, with 9 bases between the two germline ends. The CDR3 loop spans 13 amino acids. Germline V lookup: CDR1 SGHNT, CDR2 YENEEA.

The chain joins TRBV28 to TRBJ1-3; D remains unclear. Germline lookup yields CDR1 MDHEN and CDR2 SYDVKM. Deletions cut 7 bases from V and 0 bases from J, with 16 bases between. CDR3 length equals 16 residues. The CDR3 reads CASTGPLKSSGNTIYF. The DNA for the CDR3 is TGTGCCAGCACAGGTCCGCTTAAGAGCTCTGGAAACACCATATATTTT.

This clone has a handful of counts. The chain has TRBV19 and TRBJ2-3; D remains ambiguous. Germline V gene lookup returns CDR1 LNHDA and CDR2 SQIVND (reference sequence). Trimming took 10 bases from V and 3 from J, leaving 14 bases between them. CDR3 size: 13 residues. The CDR3 loop reads CATARQRTDTQYF. CDR3 bases: TGTGCCACCGCCCGGCAGAGGACAGATACGCAGTATTTT.

The V and J genes are TRBV5-1 and TRBJ2-7; possibly TRBD1 for D (5 bases). Germline CDR1 is SGHRS and CDR2 is YFSETQ. The CDR3 sequence is 14 residues long. Trimming took off 4 bases at V and 2 bases at J, with 13 bases between the two ends. CDR3 nucleotides: TGCGCCAGCAGCGGGTGGGGCGCCGCCTACGAGCAGTACTTC. Translating gives CASSGWGAAYEQYF.

The rearrangement joins TRBV5-6 to TRBJ2-2; D gene unclear. CDR1 and CDR2 from the germline V gene are SGHDT and YYEEEE. Trimming pared 4 bases from V and 6 bases from J, leaving 13 bases between. The CDR3 totals 14 residues. DNA for the CDR3: TGTGCCAGCAGCGCCGCCCTCAGTCCCGGGGAGCTGTTTTTT. Protein sequence: CASSAALSPGELFF.

The chain recombines TRBV18 with TRBJ2-4; D may be TRBD2 (6 bases). Germline values: CDR1 KGHSH, CDR2 LQKENI. The CDR3 spans 15 residues. V lost 0 bases, J lost 4 bases, and 10 bases lay in between. The CDR3 DNA reads as TGTGCCAGCTCACCACCGAACGGAGGGAAAAACATTCAGTACTTC. Amino acid sequence: CASSPPNGGKNIQYF.

This clone has only a few counts. The DNA of the CDR3 is TGTGCCAGCAGCACGCGACTAGCGGGGTCGTACACAGATACGCAGTATTTT. The encoded protein is CASSTRLAGSYTDTQYF. The gene calls are TRBV5-5 and TRBJ2-3; 11 bases align to TRBD2. This CDR3 has 17 residues. V shed 4 bases and J 2 bases; nucleotides not matched to a gene: 9. Germline CDR1 reads SGHKS; CDR2 reads YYEKEE (reference sequence). The variable domain in full, completed from reference TRBV5-5 and TRBJ2-3, reads DAGVTQSPTHLIKTRGQQVTLRCSPISGHKSVSWYQQVLGQGPQFIFQYYEKEERGRGNFPDRFSARQFPNYSSELNVNALLLGDSALYLCASSTRLAGSYTDTQYFGPGTRLTVL.

The chain recombines TRBV30 with TRBJ2-7, with 8 bases fitting TRBD1. CDR1 is GTSNPN, CDR2 SVGIG, per germline (reference sequence). The trim removed 2 bases at V and 2 bases at J, leaving 5 bases unmatched. This CDR3 is 14 amino acids long. CDR3 DNA: TGTGCCTGGAGTCCCCGGACAGGGACCTACGAGCAGTACTTC. It is translated as CAWSPRTGTYEQYF.

This chain uses TRBV10-3 with TRBJ2-1; perhaps D is TRBD1 or TRBD2 (5 bases each). Trimming shortened V by 0 bases and J by 7 bases, and 13 bases separated the two germline ends. This CDR3 is 15 amino acids long. From germline, CDR1 is ENHRY and CDR2 SYGVKD. The DNA for the CDR3 is TGTGCCATCAGTGAGTCGACGGGGCGGAGGAATGAGCAGTTCTTC. Residues: CAISESTGRRNEQFF.

V is TRBV18 and J is TRBJ2-7; D uncertain. The germline CDR1 and CDR2 sequences are KGHSH and LQKENI. This CDR3 comprises 14 residues. The V end was cut by 0 bases, the J end by 6 bases, with 12 bases between. The CDR3 DNA is TGTGCCAGCTCACCACCGGGAACCATTCGCGAGCAGTACTTC. Its protein product is CASSPPGTIREQYF. Filled out from reference TRBV18 and TRBJ2-7, the complete variable domain reads NAGVMQNPRHLVRRRGQEARLRCSPMKGHSHVYWYRQLPEEGLKFMVYLQKENIIDESGMPKERFSAEFPKEGPSILRIQQVVRGDSAAYFCASSPPGTIREQYFGPGTRLTVT.

This chain links TRBV5-1 with TRBJ1-4; D is ambiguous. Trimming left V 3 bases short and J 2 bases short, with 14 bases between. The CDR3 is 16 residues long. Looked up from germline, CDR1 is SGHRS and CDR2 is YFSETQ. The CDR3 loop reads CASSSPRVSTNEKLFF. In DNA form, the CDR3 reads TGCGCCAGCAGCTCCCCGAGGGTTTCTACTAATGAAAAACTGTTTTTT.

This chain joins TRBV5-1 and TRBJ2-5; possibly TRBD2 for D (5 bases). V dropped 1 base and J dropped 2 bases, with 6 bases sitting between them. The V gene's germline CDR1 is SGHRS and CDR2 YFSETQ. The CDR3 is 13 residues long. CDR3 loop: CASSLRGQETQYF. The CDR3 DNA reads as TGCGCCAGCAGCTTGCGGGGACAAGAGACCCAGTACTTC.

The V call is TRBV6-5, the J call TRBJ2-7; the match to TRBD1 covers 8 bases. The CDR3 length is 14 residues. The germline V gene has CDR1 MNHEY and CDR2 SVGAGI. The J segment lost 7 bases and the V segment lost 6 bases, leaving 11 bases of the junction unmatched. CDR3 residues: CASSKDRARGEQYF. CDR3 coding DNA: TGTGCCAGCAGCAAGGACAGGGCGCGCGGTGAGCAGTACTTC.

For this clone: Other nucleotide sequences from this sample produce the same CDR3. The chain employs TRBV18 and TRBJ1-5; D possibly corresponds to TRBD1 (5 bases). The CDR3 runs to 13 residues. Germline V gives CDR1 KGHSH, CDR2 LQKENI. Trimming pared 3 bases from V and 5 bases from J, leaving 8 bases between. In DNA, the CDR3 is TGTGCCAGCTCACCGGGGGGAGATCAGCCCCAGCATTTT. This encodes CASSPGGDQPQHF.

The rearrangement uses TRBV5-1 and TRBJ2-7; 8 bases align to TRBD1. The V gene's germline CDR1 is SGHRS and CDR2 YFSETQ. CDR3 length equals 13 residues. Losses at the gene ends were 4 bases for V and 4 bases for J; bases not matched to a gene: 4. DNA of the CDR3: TGCGCCAGCAGCAATACAGGGGGGTACGAGCAGTACTTC. It codes for CASSNTGGYEQYF.

This chain uses TRBV5-1 with TRBJ2-3; 9 positions agree with TRBD1. The CDR3 extends over 15 amino acids. Germline V CDR1 and CDR2: SGHRS, YFSETQ. V trimming: 4 bases; J trimming: 2 bases; junction bases outside the gene matches: 5. The CDR3 loop is CASSAGTGNTDTQYF. CDR3 sequence (DNA): TGCGCCAGCAGCGCCGGGACAGGGAACACAGATACGCAGTATTTT.

The V gene is TRBV6-5, the J gene TRBJ1-4; 7 bases map to TRBD1. V lost 6 bases, J lost 6 bases, and 7 bases stayed unmatched. From germline, CDR1 is MNHEY and CDR2 SVGAGI. The CDR3 is 14 residues long. CDR3 amino acids: CASRVFTGDEKLFF. DNA of the CDR3: TGTGCCAGCAGGGTATTTACAGGGGATGAAAAACTGTTTTTT.